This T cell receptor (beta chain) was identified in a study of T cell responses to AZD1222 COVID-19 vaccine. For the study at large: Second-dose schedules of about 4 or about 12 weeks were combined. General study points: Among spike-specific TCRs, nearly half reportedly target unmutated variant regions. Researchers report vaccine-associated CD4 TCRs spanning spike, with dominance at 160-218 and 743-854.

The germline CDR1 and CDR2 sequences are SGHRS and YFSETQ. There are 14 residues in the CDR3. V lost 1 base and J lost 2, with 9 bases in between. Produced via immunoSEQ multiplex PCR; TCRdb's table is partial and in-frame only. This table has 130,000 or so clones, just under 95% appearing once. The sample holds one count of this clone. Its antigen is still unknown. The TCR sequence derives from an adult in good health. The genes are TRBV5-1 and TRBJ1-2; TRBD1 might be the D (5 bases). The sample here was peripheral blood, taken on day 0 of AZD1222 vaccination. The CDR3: CASSLSRANYGYTF. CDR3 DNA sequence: TGCGCCAGCAGCTTGTCCAGGGCGAACTATGGCTACACCTTC.